The TCR beta chain described here comes from a study of blood T cells in healthy people across ages. The CDR3 runs 11 residues. The V end lost 10 bases, the J end lost 6 bases, and 10 bases lay between the germline ends. Looked up from germline, CDR1 is MNHEY and CDR2 is SVGAGI. This clonotype was seen once. Its specificity is unknown. One base away lies a much larger clone, so this may be a sequencing read error. Study-wide results and limits: Strong correlation was found linking TCR beta diversity to naive T cell percentage. TCR beta diversity, measured per million T cells, fell in a roughly linear way with age.

It was with a sample-barcoded 5' primer and a J-beta primer mix that a second PCR of about 6 to 12 cycles was run. TCRdb analysed the 5' RACE reads with MiXCR anew, one entry per CDR3 protein. The data contain about 650,000 distinct CDR3 sequences, about a third of them singletons. For every donor, a draw yielded 9.5 to 10 milliliters of peripheral blood. Every sample yielded at least 7 million isolated PBMCs. This clonotype originated in a woman of 80 years or more in good health. The specimen was blood. The chain uses TRBV6-5 and TRBJ2-1; TRBD2 might be the D (7 bases). This CDR3 is CATRGANEQFF. CDR3 in DNA: TGTGCCACCCGGGGGGCCAATGAGCAGTTCTTC.